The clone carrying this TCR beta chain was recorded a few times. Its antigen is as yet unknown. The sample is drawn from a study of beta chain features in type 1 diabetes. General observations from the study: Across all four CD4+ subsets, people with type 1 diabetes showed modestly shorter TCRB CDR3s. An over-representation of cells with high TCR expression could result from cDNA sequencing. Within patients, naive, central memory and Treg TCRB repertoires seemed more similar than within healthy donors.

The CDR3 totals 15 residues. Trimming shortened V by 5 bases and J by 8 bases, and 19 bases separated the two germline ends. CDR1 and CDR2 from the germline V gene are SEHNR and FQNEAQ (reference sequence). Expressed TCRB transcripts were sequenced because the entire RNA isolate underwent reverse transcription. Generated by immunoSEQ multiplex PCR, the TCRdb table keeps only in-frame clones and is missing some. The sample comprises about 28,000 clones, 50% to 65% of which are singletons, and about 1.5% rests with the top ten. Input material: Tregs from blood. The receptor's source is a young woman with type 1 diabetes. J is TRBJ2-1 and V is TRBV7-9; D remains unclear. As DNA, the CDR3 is TGTGCCAGCAGCCAAGATGTGGTAGAGATGGATGAGCAGTTCTTC. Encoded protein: CASSQDVVEMDEQFF.